This T cell receptor (beta chain) is drawn from a study of T-cell reconstitution after alpha-beta-depleted transplantation in children. The study, taken as a whole, reports: TCRbeta diversity was high at day 60 in some patients (a result of surviving recipient T cells and thymic progenitors). About two months after transplant, alpha-beta T cells reportedly came from several hundred expanded graft clones. At the one-year point after transplant, T-cell counts and TCRbeta diversity were found to come mostly from T cells that had been newly produced.

In germline, CDR1 is SGHTA, CDR2 FQGNSA. Trimming cost V 3 bases and J 7 bases, with 12 bases left between them. The CDR3 is made up of 14 amino acids. Unique molecular identifiers were incorporated into the prepared TCRbeta library. TCRdb fed the PCR reads into MiXCR, producing one record per CDR3 protein. Altogether around 200,000 distinct CDR3 sequences are present, around 9.9% being singletons, with the ten largest covering 28%. This clonotype was observed many times. What it binds is unknown. The sample consisted of PBMCs, taken before TCRalphabeta/CD19-depleted stem cell transplant. This TCR was recovered from a child less than two years old with acute myeloid leukemia, due to receive a stem cell transplant. The chain couples TRBV7-2 to TRBJ2-2; no clear D gene. DNA of the CDR3: TGTGCCAGCAGCTTCGGCGAGTTCATCGGGGAGCTGTTTTTT. Translation gives CASSFGEFIGELFF.